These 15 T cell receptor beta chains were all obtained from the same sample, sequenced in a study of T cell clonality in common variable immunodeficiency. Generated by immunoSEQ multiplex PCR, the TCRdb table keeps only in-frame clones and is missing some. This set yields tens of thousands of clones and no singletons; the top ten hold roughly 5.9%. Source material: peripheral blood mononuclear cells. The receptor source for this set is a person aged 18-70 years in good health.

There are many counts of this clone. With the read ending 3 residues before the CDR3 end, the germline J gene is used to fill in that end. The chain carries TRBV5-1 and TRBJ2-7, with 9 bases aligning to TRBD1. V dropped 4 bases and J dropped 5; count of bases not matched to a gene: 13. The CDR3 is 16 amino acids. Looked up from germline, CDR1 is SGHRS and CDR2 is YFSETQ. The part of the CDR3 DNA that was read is TGCGCCAGCAGCCTCGGGCGGGACAGGGTATCTCACGAG. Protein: CASSLGRDRVSHE. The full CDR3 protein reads CASSLGRDRVSHEQYF.

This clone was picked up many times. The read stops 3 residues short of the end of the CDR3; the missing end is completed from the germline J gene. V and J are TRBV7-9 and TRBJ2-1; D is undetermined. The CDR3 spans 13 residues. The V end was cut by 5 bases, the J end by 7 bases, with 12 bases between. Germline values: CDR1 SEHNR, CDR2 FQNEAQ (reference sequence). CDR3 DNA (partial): TGTGCCAGCAGCCTGGCAGTTGAAAATGAG. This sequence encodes CASSLAVENE. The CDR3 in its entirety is CASSLAVENEQFF. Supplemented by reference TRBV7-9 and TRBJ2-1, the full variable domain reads DTGVSQNPRHKITKRGQNVTFRCDPISEHNRLYWYRQTLGQGPEFLTYFQNEAQLEKSRLLSDRFSAERPKGSFSTLEIQRTEQGDSAMYLCASSLAVENEQFFGPGTRLTVL.

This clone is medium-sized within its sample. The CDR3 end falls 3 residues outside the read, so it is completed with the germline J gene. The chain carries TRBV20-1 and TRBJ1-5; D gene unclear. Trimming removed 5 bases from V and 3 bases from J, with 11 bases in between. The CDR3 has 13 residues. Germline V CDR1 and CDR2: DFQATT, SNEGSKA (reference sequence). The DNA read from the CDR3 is TGCAGTGCTCGCCGAGGTGCCAATCAGCCC. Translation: CSARRGANQP. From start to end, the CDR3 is CSARRGANQPQHF.

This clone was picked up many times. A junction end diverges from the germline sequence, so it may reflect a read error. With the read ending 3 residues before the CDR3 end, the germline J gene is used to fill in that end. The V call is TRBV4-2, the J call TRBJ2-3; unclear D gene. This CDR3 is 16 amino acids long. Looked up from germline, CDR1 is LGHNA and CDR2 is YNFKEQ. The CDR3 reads CASSQDTAGRRDTQYF. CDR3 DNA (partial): TGCGCCAGCAGCCAAGATACGGCAGGTCGGAGAGATACG.

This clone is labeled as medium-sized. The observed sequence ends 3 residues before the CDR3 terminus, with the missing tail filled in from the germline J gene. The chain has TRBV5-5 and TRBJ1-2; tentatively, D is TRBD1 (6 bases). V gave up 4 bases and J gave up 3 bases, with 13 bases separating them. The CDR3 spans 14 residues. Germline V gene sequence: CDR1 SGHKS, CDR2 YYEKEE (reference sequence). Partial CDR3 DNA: TGTGCCAGCAGCGGGGCACGGACAGACTATGGC. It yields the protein CASSGARTDYG. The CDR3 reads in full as CASSGARTDYGYTF. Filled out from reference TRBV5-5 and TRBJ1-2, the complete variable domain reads DAGVTQSPTHLIKTRGQQVTLRCSPISGHKSVSWYQQVLGQGPQFIFQYYEKEERGRGNFPDRFSARQFPNYSSELNVNALLLGDSALYLCASSGARTDYGYTFGSGTRLTVV.

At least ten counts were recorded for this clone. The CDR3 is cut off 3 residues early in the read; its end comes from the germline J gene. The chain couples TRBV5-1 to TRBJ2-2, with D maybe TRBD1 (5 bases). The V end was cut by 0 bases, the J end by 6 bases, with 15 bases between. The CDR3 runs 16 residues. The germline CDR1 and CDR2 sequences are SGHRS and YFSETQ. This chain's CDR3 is CASSLGQPGRAGELFF. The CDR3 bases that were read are TGCGCCAGCAGCTTGGGACAGCCAGGACGGGCCGGGGAG.

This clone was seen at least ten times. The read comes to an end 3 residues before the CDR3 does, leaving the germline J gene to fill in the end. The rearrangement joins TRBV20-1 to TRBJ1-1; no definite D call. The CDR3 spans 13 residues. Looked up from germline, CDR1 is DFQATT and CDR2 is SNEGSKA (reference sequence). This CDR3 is CSARVSTQLEAFF. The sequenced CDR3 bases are TGCAGTGCTAGAGTATCAACACAACTAGAA.

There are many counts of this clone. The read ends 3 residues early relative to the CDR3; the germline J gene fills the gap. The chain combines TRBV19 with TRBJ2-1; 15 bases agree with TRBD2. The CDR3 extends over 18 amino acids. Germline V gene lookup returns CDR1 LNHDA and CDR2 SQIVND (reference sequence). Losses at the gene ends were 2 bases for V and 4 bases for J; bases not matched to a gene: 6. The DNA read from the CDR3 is TGTGCCAGTAGTATAACACCGGGACTAGCGGGAGGTTACAATGAG. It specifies CASSITPGLAGGYNE. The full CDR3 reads CASSITPGLAGGYNEQFF.

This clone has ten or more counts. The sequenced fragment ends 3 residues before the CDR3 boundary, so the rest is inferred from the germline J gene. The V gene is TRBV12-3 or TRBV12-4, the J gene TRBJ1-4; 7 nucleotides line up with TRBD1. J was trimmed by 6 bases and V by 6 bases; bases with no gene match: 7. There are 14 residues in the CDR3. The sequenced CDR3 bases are TGTGCCAGCAGACCGGGACAGTTATATGAAAAA. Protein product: CASRPGQLYEK. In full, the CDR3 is CASRPGQLYEKLFF.

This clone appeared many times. CDR3 sequence: CASSPRQGKAFF. The CDR3 bases that were read are TGTGCCAGTAGTCCCCGACAGGGTAAG. J is TRBJ1-1 and V is TRBV19; 7 bases are shared with TRBD1. The read finishes 3 residues shy of the CDR3 end, and the germline J gene is used to complete it. Germline lookup yields CDR1 LNHDA and CDR2 SQIVND (reference sequence). The CDR3 contains 12 residues.

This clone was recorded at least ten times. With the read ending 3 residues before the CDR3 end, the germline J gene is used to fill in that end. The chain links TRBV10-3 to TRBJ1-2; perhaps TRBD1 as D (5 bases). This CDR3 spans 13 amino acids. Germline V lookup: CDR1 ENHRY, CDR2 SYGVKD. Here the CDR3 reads CAISEGQGSLYTF. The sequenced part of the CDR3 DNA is TGTGCCATCAGTGAGGGTCAGGGTTCTCTC.

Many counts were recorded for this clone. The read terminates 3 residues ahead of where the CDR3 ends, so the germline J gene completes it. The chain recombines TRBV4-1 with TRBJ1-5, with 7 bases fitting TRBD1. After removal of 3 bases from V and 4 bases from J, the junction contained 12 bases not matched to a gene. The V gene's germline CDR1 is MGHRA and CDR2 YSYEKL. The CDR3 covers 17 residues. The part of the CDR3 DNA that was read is TGCGCCAGCAGCCAGCCGCAACAGGGGCTCGGGAATCAGCCC. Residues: CASSQPQQGLGNQP. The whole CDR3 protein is CASSQPQQGLGNQPQHF.

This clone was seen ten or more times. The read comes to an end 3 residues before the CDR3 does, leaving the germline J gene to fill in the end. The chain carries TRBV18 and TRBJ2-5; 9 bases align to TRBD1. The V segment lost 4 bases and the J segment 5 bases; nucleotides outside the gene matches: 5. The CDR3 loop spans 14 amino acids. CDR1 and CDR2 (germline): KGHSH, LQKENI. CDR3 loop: CASSLDRGWETQYF. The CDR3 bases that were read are TGTGCCAGCTCACTGGACAGGGGTTGGGAGACC. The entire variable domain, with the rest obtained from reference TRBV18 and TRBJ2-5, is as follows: NAGVMQNPRHLVRRRGQEARLRCSPMKGHSHVYWYRQLPEEGLKFMVYLQKENIIDESGMPKERFSAEFPKEGPSILRIQQVVRGDSAAYFCASSLDRGWETQYFGPGTRLLVL.

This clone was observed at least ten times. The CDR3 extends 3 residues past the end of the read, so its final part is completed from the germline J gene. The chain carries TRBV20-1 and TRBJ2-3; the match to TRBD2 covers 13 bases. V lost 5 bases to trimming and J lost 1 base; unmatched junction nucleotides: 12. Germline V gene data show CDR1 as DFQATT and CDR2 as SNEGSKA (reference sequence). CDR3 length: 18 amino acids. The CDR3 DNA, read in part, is TGCAGTGCTGCCGGACTAGCGGGAGCCTTAATCCGCACAGATACG. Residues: CSAAGLAGALIRTDT. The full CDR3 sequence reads CSAAGLAGALIRTDTQYF.

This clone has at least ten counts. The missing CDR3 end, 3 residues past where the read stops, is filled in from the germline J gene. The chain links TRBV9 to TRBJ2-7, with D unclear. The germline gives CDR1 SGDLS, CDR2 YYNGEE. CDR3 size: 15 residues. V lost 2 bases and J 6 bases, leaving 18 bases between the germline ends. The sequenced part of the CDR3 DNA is TGTGCCAGCAGCGTCGCCCCGGGTGTAGCAGCCGAG. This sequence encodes CASSVAPGVAAE. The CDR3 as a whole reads CASSVAPGVAAEQYF.